Sequencing of this T cell receptor (beta chain) was carried out in a study of blood T cell repertoires in COVID-19. This clone was seen a single time. The data were produced by immunoSEQ multiplex PCR, yet TCRdb's version contains in-frame clones alone and is incomplete. The sample includes 390,000 or so clones, roughly 89% of them seen just once. This CDR3 is built from 12 residues. The V gene's germline CDR1 is SQVTM and CDR2 ANQGSEA. V was shortened by 1 base and J by 4 bases, with 7 bases between the two germline ends. The rearrangement uses TRBV29-1 and TRBJ2-5, with D unclear. The TCR was taken from a young woman with active or convalescent COVID-19. The sequenced sample consisted of peripheral blood. CDR3 sequence (DNA): TGCAGCGTTGAAGCCCTCGTAGAGACCCAGTACTTC. Translating gives CSVEALVETQYF.